The 31 T cell receptor beta chains presented below share a single source sample, sequenced in a study of cytomegalovirus exposure and HLA in healthy donors. The study ran its PCR with 60 Vbeta and 13 Jbeta primers. Sequencing used immunoSEQ multiplex PCR; TCRdb keeps in-frame clones, though not all of them. In the table there are 150,000 to 200,000 clones, about 80% of which are singletons. Input material: PBMCs. Every receptor here comes from a young man in good health and CMV-seronegative.

This clone was counted a few times. The rearrangement links TRBV7-9 to TRBJ2-1; TRBD1 matches at 10 bases. Germline lookup yields CDR1 SEHNR and CDR2 FQNEAQ (reference sequence). Trimming removed 7 bases from V and 1 base from J; junction bases left unmatched: 4. This CDR3 contains 15 residues. The CDR3 sequence is CASTTDRGSYNEQFF. In DNA, the CDR3 is TGTGCCAGCACCACGGACAGGGGGTCCTACAATGAGCAGTTCTTC.

The V and J genes are TRBV11-2 and TRBJ2-6; TRBD1 matches at 10 bases. Germline loops: CDR1 SGHAT, CDR2 FQNNGV. The V gene end was trimmed by 5 bases and the J gene end by 4 bases; junction bases not matched to a gene: 11. The CDR3 loop spans 18 amino acids. The CDR3 bases are TGTGCCAGCAGCATCGGACAGGGGGGGTCCTCCGGGGCCAACGTCCTGACTTTC. Translation gives CASSIGQGGSSGANVLTF.

This chain connects TRBV5-1 to TRBJ1-3; no clear D gene. Germline CDR1 SGHRS, CDR2 YFSETQ. The CDR3 contains 13 residues. With 5 bases removed from V and 4 bases from J, the gap between germline ends came to 10 bases. The CDR3 nucleotides read TGCGCCAGCAGTGAGGGAAACGGAAACACCATATATTTT. The encoded protein is CASSEGNGNTIYF.

Comments on this clone: Other DNA sequences in the sample encode the same CDR3. CDR3: CASSLAGGNTGELFF. For the CDR3, the DNA is TGCGCCAGCAGCTTAGCGGGAGGGAACACCGGGGAGCTGTTTTTT. This rearrangement joins TRBV5-1 to TRBJ2-2; 9 bases fit TRBD2. This CDR3 comprises 15 residues. Germline V lookup: CDR1 SGHRS, CDR2 YFSETQ. V was pared by 2 bases and J by 1 base, with 0 bases of the junction left unmatched.

The chain links TRBV4-1 to TRBJ2-2; 7 bases agree with TRBD1. CDR1 is MGHRA, CDR2 YSYEKL, per germline. The CDR3 loop spans 18 amino acids. V dropped 6 bases and J dropped 0; count of bases not matched to a gene: 13. The CDR3 region has the DNA TGCGCCAGCAGTCTCATAGAACTAGGGGGCGCGAACACCGGGGAGCTGTTTTTT. It yields the protein CASSLIELGGANTGELFF.

The chain links TRBV7-3 to TRBJ2-2; D remains unclear. The germline V gene has CDR1 SGHTA and CDR2 FQGTGA. The CDR3 totals 12 residues. V gave up 2 bases and J gave up 6 bases, with 4 bases separating them. The CDR3 DNA sequence: TGTGCCAGCAGCTTATGGCCCGGGGAGCTGTTTTTT. It encodes CASSLWPGELFF.

This chain uses TRBV6-6 with TRBJ1-2; D is uncertain. This CDR3 is 12 amino acids long. Germline V gene lookup returns CDR1 MNHNY and CDR2 SVGAGI (reference sequence). V was cut by 4 bases and J by 5 bases, with 8 bases left in between. CDR3 sequence (DNA): TGTGCCAGCAGTTTTACAGTGTATGGCTACACCTTC. This encodes CASSFTVYGYTF.

This chain joins TRBV25-1 and TRBJ1-5; TRBD1 aligns across 7 bases. The CDR3 loop spans 16 amino acids. Unmatched junction bases numbered 11, after V lost 2 bases and J lost 7 bases. Germline CDR1 and CDR2: MGHDK and SYGVNS. The DNA of the CDR3 is TGTGCCAGCAGTGAAAAAGGGGGCCTCCCTGGGCAGCCCCAGCATTTT. Protein sequence: CASSEKGGLPGQPQHF.

The J gene is TRBJ2-7, the V gene TRBV29-1, with D possibly matching TRBD2 (5 bases). This CDR3 spans 15 amino acids. V lost 4 bases to trimming and J lost 2 bases, with 18 bases between them. Looked up from germline, CDR1 is SQVTM and CDR2 is ANQGSEA. CDR3 amino acids: CSVVSPSQTPYEQYF. CDR3 bases: TGCAGCGTTGTTTCCCCTAGCCAAACCCCCTACGAGCAGTACTTC.

This clone has only one observation. The V gene is TRBV4-1, the J gene TRBJ1-5; no reliable D call. The germline gives CDR1 MGHRA, CDR2 YSYEKL. V was cut by 1 base and J by 5 bases, with 12 bases left in between. The CDR3 is 15 amino acids. The chain's CDR3 is CASSQGGGLHQPQHF. The CDR3 region has the DNA TGCGCCAGCAGCCAAGGTGGAGGGCTGCATCAGCCCCAGCATTTT.

The chain carries TRBV4-1 and TRBJ2-4; tentative D call: TRBD1 (5 bases). The CDR3 covers 16 residues. CDR1 is MGHRA and CDR2 is YSYEKL in the germline V gene. Trimming stripped 1 base from V and 2 bases from J, with 12 bases between. This CDR3 is CASSQVPRDSKNIQYF. CDR3 bases: TGCGCCAGCAGCCAAGTTCCCAGGGATTCCAAAAACATTCAGTACTTC.

The chain recombines TRBV9 with TRBJ2-7; 12 positions agree with TRBD1. The V gene's germline CDR1 is SGDLS and CDR2 YYNGEE. The CDR3 has 15 amino acids. With V trimmed by 4 bases and J by 4 bases, 6 bases remained unmatched. The CDR3 protein is CASSPGTGGWYEQYF. The CDR3 DNA sequence: TGTGCCAGCAGCCCCGGGACAGGGGGCTGGTACGAGCAGTACTTC.

J is TRBJ1-2 and V is TRBV28; maybe TRBD1 (6 bases). The V end lost 3 bases, the J end lost 3 bases, and 11 bases lay between the germline ends. CDR1 and CDR2 from the germline V gene are MDHEN and SYDVKM. The CDR3 is 14 residues long. CDR3 amino acids: CASSLGDIHYGYTF. The CDR3 coding sequence is TGTGCCAGCAGTTTGGGGGACATCCACTATGGCTACACCTTC.

The rearrangement joins TRBV28 to TRBJ2-4; D remains ambiguous. Trimming stripped 2 bases from V and 9 bases from J, with 11 bases between. Germline V gene sequence: CDR1 MDHEN, CDR2 SYDVKM. The CDR3 has 13 amino acids. The CDR3 spells CASSLSFGAIQYF. CDR3 DNA: TGTGCCAGCAGTTTAAGTTTCGGAGCCATTCAGTACTTC.

In the case of this clone: One junction end disagrees with the germline gene, perhaps due to a read error. The chain joins TRBV7-9 to TRBJ1-4; D is unclear. Germline-derived CDR1 and CDR2 are SEHNR and FQNEAQ (reference sequence). The CDR3 spans 15 residues. CDR3 bases: TGTACCAGCAGCTTATTTCCGGGTGGTGGTGAAAAACTGTTTTTT. It translates to CTSSLFPGGGEKLFF.

This chain joins TRBV27 and TRBJ1-4; D perhaps matches TRBD1 (5 bases). The V gene's germline CDR1 is MNHEY and CDR2 SMNVEV (reference sequence). This CDR3 is 17 amino acids long. Trimming shortened V by 2 bases and J by 7 bases, and 20 bases separated the two germline ends. As DNA, the CDR3 is TGTGCCAGCAGTTTAAAACATTACAGGTCGGGAGGTGAAAAACTGTTTTTT. It translates to CASSLKHYRSGGEKLFF.

The chain's CDR3 is CASSPRQGAFYGYTF. The CDR3 DNA sequence: TGTGCCAGCAGTCCGAGACAGGGGGCTTTTTATGGCTACACCTTC. The V gene is TRBV27, the J gene TRBJ1-2, with 10 bases that match TRBD1. V gave up 5 bases and J gave up 5 bases; unmatched junction bases: 8. The CDR3 is 15 amino acids. Germline CDR1 MNHEY, CDR2 SMNVEV (reference sequence).

This chain connects TRBV9 to TRBJ2-1, with 9 positions matching TRBD2. Per germline, CDR1 SGDLS and CDR2 YYNGEE. V lost 5 bases and J lost 7; bases outside the gene matches: 13. CDR3 length: 16 residues. The CDR3: CASSLTTSGPKNEQFF. The CDR3, as DNA: TGTGCCAGCAGTCTAACGACTAGCGGCCCAAAGAATGAGCAGTTCTTC.

The rearrangement uses TRBV5-4 and TRBJ1-1; D unclear. This CDR3 is 16 amino acids long. Trimming cost V 4 bases and J 0 bases, with 16 bases left between them. Germline CDR1 and CDR2: SGHNT and YYREEE (reference sequence). CDR3 in amino acids: CASSMFGFNMNTEAFF. The CDR3 DNA reads TGTGCCAGCAGCATGTTCGGGTTCAACATGAACACTGAAGCTTTCTTT.

The CDR3 reads CSVRGVAYEQYF. The CDR3 region has the DNA TGCAGCGTTCGGGGGGTGGCCTACGAGCAGTACTTC. The chain couples TRBV29-1 to TRBJ2-7, with 7 bases matching TRBD2. This CDR3 is built from 12 residues. Germline CDR1 SQVTM, CDR2 ANQGSEA. The V segment lost 5 bases and the J segment 2 bases; nucleotides outside the gene matches: 3.

The V and J genes are TRBV7-9 and TRBJ1-2; 8 nucleotides match TRBD1. J gave up 2 bases and V 4 bases, and 18 bases lay outside the gene matches. Germline CDR1 is SEHNR and CDR2 is FQNEAQ (reference sequence). CDR3 length: 19 residues. The CDR3 DNA follows: TGTGCCAGCAGCTCAACCGGGACAGGACTCCATCTCCCAAACTATGGCTACACCTTC. This gives the protein CASSSTGTGLHLPNYGYTF.

V usage is TRBV28 and J usage is TRBJ2-4, with 9 bases fitting TRBD2. Trimming removed 5 bases from V and 2 bases from J; junction bases left unmatched: 16. This CDR3 comprises 19 residues. Per the germline V gene, CDR1 is MDHEN and CDR2 is SYDVKM. The CDR3 coding sequence is TGTGCCAGCAGTACCCCGGGGTTAGCGGGAGACGGGTCCAAAAACATTCAGTACTTC. Its protein product is CASSTPGLAGDGSKNIQYF.

The CDR3, as DNA: TGTGCCAGCATTAGGGACAGGGCGCAAGAGACCCAGTACTTC. Translation gives CASIRDRAQETQYF. This chain uses TRBV6-6 with TRBJ2-5; 9 bases agree with TRBD1. The CDR3 spans 14 residues. Germline values: CDR1 MNHNY, CDR2 SVGAGI (reference sequence). V lost 7 bases and J lost 2; bases outside the gene matches: 5.

A few counts support this clone. The chain is built from TRBV7-9 and TRBJ2-7; 7 positions match TRBD1. The V gene's germline CDR1 is SEHNR and CDR2 FQNEAQ (reference sequence). This CDR3 region has 13 residues. V trimming: 4 bases; J trimming: 6 bases; junction bases outside the gene matches: 6. This CDR3 is CASSYRGEVEQYF. The CDR3 region has the DNA TGTGCCAGCAGCTACAGGGGCGAGGTCGAGCAGTACTTC.

The count of this clone is one. The gene calls are TRBV2 and TRBJ2-1; 13 bases are shared with TRBD2. The germline V gene encodes CDR1 SNHLY and CDR2 FYNNEI. With V trimmed by 5 bases and J by 7 bases, 5 bases remained unmatched. This CDR3 has 15 amino acids. The CDR3 DNA reads TGTGCCAGCAGTTTTGAACTAGCGGGAGGGAATGAGCAGTTCTTC. Amino acids: CASSFELAGGNEQFF.

In its sample, this clone was seen once. The rearrangement uses TRBV4-1 and TRBJ2-7; a possible D gene is TRBD2 (7 bases). Germline V gene data show CDR1 as MGHRA and CDR2 as YSYEKL. This CDR3 is 17 amino acids long. Trimming removed 3 bases at V and 4 bases at J, with 22 bases between. CDR3 sequence reads: CASSQGGGGGRGYEQYF. The CDR3 DNA is TGCGCCAGCAGCCAGGGGGGCGGGGGCGGGAGAGGATACGAGCAGTACTTC.

The chain has TRBV27 and TRBJ2-3; D is perhaps TRBD1 (6 bases). CDR3 size: 13 residues. CDR1 and CDR2 (germline): MNHEY, SMNVEV (reference sequence). The CDR3 nucleotides read TGTTCCCCCCCGCCGGGACACACAGATACGCAGTATTTT. It specifies CSPPPGHTDTQYF.

This clone has only one observation. CDR3 in amino acids: CASSSGGGPSEKLFF. DNA of the CDR3: TGCGCCAGCAGCTCCGGGGGGGGGCCCAGTGAAAAACTGTTTTTT. The rearrangement uses TRBV5-1 and TRBJ1-4; D is possibly TRBD1 (6 bases). V was shortened by 3 bases and J by 7 bases, with 16 bases between the two germline ends. The CDR3 runs 15 residues. CDR1 and CDR2 from the germline V gene are SGHRS and YFSETQ.

This chain uses TRBV2 with TRBJ2-3; 8 positions match TRBD1. CDR1 is SNHLY, CDR2 FYNNEI, per germline. This CDR3 spans 17 amino acids. V dropped 8 bases and J dropped 2; count of bases not matched to a gene: 15. The CDR3 DNA sequence: TGTGCCAGCGGGTTTCCGGGACAGGAGCTTCTCACAGATACGCAGTATTTT. Protein product: CASGFPGQELLTDTQYF.

The gene calls are TRBV5-1 and TRBJ2-1, with TRBD2 identical over 11 bases. Trimming cost V 1 base and J 0 bases; bases outside gene matches: 6. Germline V gene sequence: CDR1 SGHRS, CDR2 YFSETQ. This CDR3 contains 18 residues. As DNA, the CDR3 is TGCGCCAGCAGCTTGAGGGCTAGCGGGGGGAGCTCCTACAATGAGCAGTTCTTC. This gives the protein CASSLRASGGSSYNEQFF.

This rearrangement joins TRBV19 to TRBJ1-5; D uncertain. V was clipped by 1 base and J by 9 bases, with 7 bases between them. CDR1 is LNHDA and CDR2 is SQIVND in the germline V gene (reference sequence). The CDR3 is 12 amino acids. CDR3 protein: CASSIGAGPQHF. The CDR3 DNA sequence: TGTGCCAGTAGTATAGGTGCCGGGCCCCAGCATTTT.